These 6 T cell receptor beta chains were sequenced from one sample in a study of blood T cell repertoires in COVID-19. Clones were read by immunoSEQ multiplex PCR, and TCRdb kept only the in-frame ones, dropping some. Of 150,000 to 200,000 clones detected, 92% appear once; the ten largest clones hold approximately 5%. The sample consisted of peripheral blood. The receptors come from a young man with COVID-19, enrolled during active disease.

The chain carries TRBV5-6 and TRBJ2-7; 10 nucleotides agree with TRBD1. The CDR3 is 16 amino acids. V gave up 0 bases and J gave up 2 bases; unmatched junction bases: 5. From germline, CDR1 is SGHDT and CDR2 YYEEEE. The CDR3, as DNA: TGTGCCAGCAGCTTGGACGTTGGGACAGGGGCCTACGAGCAGTACTTC. Its translation: CASSLDVGTGAYEQYF.

In its sample, this clone was seen a few times. This chain uses TRBV3-1 (or the pseudogene TRBV3-2) with TRBJ2-2, with a possible D match to TRBD1 (6 bases). The length of the CDR3 is 16 residues. The V gene lost 2 bases and the J gene lost 1 base, with 11 bases spanning the gap. The germline gives CDR1 LGHDT, CDR2 YNNKEL (reference sequence). CDR3 loop: CASSQLRGWNTGELFF. As DNA, the CDR3 is TGTGCCAGCAGCCAACTTAGGGGGTGGAACACCGGGGAGCTGTTTTTT.

V gene TRBV28 combines with J gene TRBJ1-5; 8 bases are a match to TRBD1. Germline V gives CDR1 MDHEN, CDR2 SYDVKM. The ends lost 4 bases at V and 4 bases at J; junction bases unmatched: 9. This CDR3 has 16 residues. CDR3 residues: CASSSSGTGLNQPQHF. DNA for the CDR3: TGTGCCAGCAGTTCGTCCGGGACAGGCCTGAATCAGCCCCAGCATTTT.

The CDR3 DNA follows: TGTGCTAGTGGTATACAATCGGGGACTAGCTGGTTTTTCGAGCAGTACTTC. Protein sequence: CASGIQSGTSWFFEQYF. This chain connects TRBV12-5 to TRBJ2-7; 9 positions match TRBD2. The CDR3 contains 17 residues. J lost 6 bases, V lost 5 bases, and 17 bases had no gene match. In germline, CDR1 is LGHNT, CDR2 FRNRAP. Combining the CDR3 with reference TRBV12-5 and TRBJ2-7 gives the whole variable domain DARVTQTPRHKVTEMGQEVTMRCQPILGHNTVFWYRQTMMQGLELLAYFRNRAPLDDSGMPKDRFSAEMPDATLATLKIQPSEPRDSAVYFCASGIQSGTSWFFEQYFGPGTRLTVT.

V gene TRBV10-3 combines with J gene TRBJ2-5; possibly TRBD1 for D (5 bases). Trimming took off 2 bases at V and 0 bases at J, with 13 bases between the two ends. The CDR3 length is 16 residues. Per the germline V gene, CDR1 is ENHRY and CDR2 is SYGVKD. The CDR3 DNA is TGTGCCATCAGTGAGCGCCACAGGACCTACCAAGAGACCCAGTACTTC. Translation gives CAISERHRTYQETQYF.

This clone was seen only a few times. The gene calls are TRBV19 and TRBJ1-6; 7 bases match TRBD1. Germline V gene sequence: CDR1 LNHDA, CDR2 SQIVND (reference sequence). The length of the CDR3 is 15 residues. V dropped 3 bases and J dropped 6; count of bases not matched to a gene: 5. The CDR3 bases are TGTGCCAGTAGTATTATCGGGACAGCTAATTCACCCCTCCACTTT. It translates to CASSIIGTANSPLHF.